Below are 21 T cell receptor beta chains sequenced from a single sample in a study of CD8 T cells in Susac syndrome. cDNA came from roughly 0.53 to 1 ug RNA primed by random hexamers. TCRdb re-analysed the immunoSEQ multiplex PCR reads in MiXCR, keeping a single row per CDR3 protein. The sample includes about 300,000 distinct CDR3 sequences, 75% to 90% of them seen just once. Input material: CD8+ T cells from PBMCs. The receptor set was obtained from a human donor with multiple sclerosis.

This clonotype has a handful of counts. The chain carries TRBV7-8 and TRBJ2-7; 11 positions match TRBD2. This CDR3 comprises 16 residues. Germline CDR1 reads SGHVS; CDR2 reads FQNEAQ. The V segment lost 4 bases and the J segment 3 bases; nucleotides outside the gene matches: 8. The CDR3 is CASSSPRLAGSYEQYF. Written as DNA, the CDR3 is TGTGCCAGCAGCTCCCCTCGACTAGCGGGAAGCTACGAGCAGTACTTC. Drawing the rest from reference TRBV7-8 and TRBJ2-7, the complete variable domain is GAGVSQSPRYKVAKRGQDVALRCDPISGHVSLFWYQQALGQGPEFLTYFQNEAQLDKSGLPSDRFFAERPEGSVSTLKIQRTQQEDSAVYLCASSSPRLAGSYEQYFGPGTRLTVT.

The rearrangement joins TRBV4-3 to TRBJ1-1, with D maybe TRBD1 (6 bases). Germline V gives CDR1 LGHNA, CDR2 YSLEER. V was pared by 1 base and J by 1 base, with 13 bases between. There are 16 residues in the CDR3. CDR3 bases: TGCGCCAGCAGCCAAGCTTGGACAGAGCCGAACACTGAAGCTTTCTTT. It codes for CASSQAWTEPNTEAFF.

The gene calls are TRBV7-9 and TRBJ2-1; a weak D match, TRBD1 (6 bases). V dropped 4 bases and J dropped 9 bases, with 10 bases sitting between them. Germline V gene data show CDR1 as SEHNR and CDR2 as FQNEAQ (reference sequence). The CDR3 contains 12 residues. The CDR3 reads CASSSGQIEQFF. CDR3 nucleotide sequence: TGTGCCAGCAGCTCCGGACAGATTGAGCAGTTCTTC.

This clonotype was recorded only once. This chain links TRBV13 with TRBJ1-2, with no clear D. V lost 5 bases to trimming and J lost 4 bases, with 14 bases between them. CDR1 and CDR2 (germline): PRHDT, FYEKMQ (reference sequence). The CDR3 extends over 14 amino acids. The CDR3 sequence is CASSPDGTFYGYTF. The CDR3 nucleotides read TGTGCCAGCAGCCCGGACGGTACCTTCTATGGCTACACCTTC.

The genes are TRBV27 and TRBJ2-7; D gene ambiguous. The CDR3 runs 13 residues. V lost 2 bases to trimming and J lost 1 base, with 6 bases between them. Looked up from germline, CDR1 is MNHEY and CDR2 is SMNVEV (reference sequence). The CDR3: CASSLGDSYEQYF. For the CDR3, the DNA is TGTGCCAGCAGTTTAGGGGATTCCTACGAGCAGTACTTC.

The J gene is TRBJ2-2, the V gene TRBV9, with a weak D call TRBD2 (7 bases). The CDR3 totals 15 residues. Trimming pared 4 bases from V and 3 bases from J, leaving 13 bases between. Germline CDR1 is SGDLS and CDR2 is YYNGEE. In DNA form, the CDR3 reads TGTGCCAGCAGCCATAGGGGGGGCCACACCGGGGAGCTGTTTTTT. Translation: CASSHRGGHTGELFF.

In DNA form, the CDR3 reads TGTGCCATCAGTGAGTTGGAGGAGACCCAGTACTTC. Protein product: CAISELEETQYF. V is TRBV10-3 and J is TRBJ2-5; D gene unclear. The germline V gene encodes CDR1 ENHRY and CDR2 SYGVKD. CDR3 length: 12 amino acids. Trimming took 1 base from V and 5 from J, leaving 5 bases between them.

This chain uses TRBV15 with TRBJ2-2; TRBD2 agrees at 8 bases. V dropped 4 bases and J dropped 5; count of bases not matched to a gene: 12. This CDR3 is 17 amino acids long. Germline CDR1 and CDR2: LNHNV and YYDKDF (reference sequence). The CDR3, as DNA: TGTGCCACCAGCAATAGCGGGACCATCGAGTGGACCGGGGAGCTGTTTTTT. The encoded protein is CATSNSGTIEWTGELFF.

This chain connects TRBV27 to TRBJ2-1; maybe TRBD2 (5 bases). This CDR3 has 14 amino acids. Trimming cost V 6 bases and J 4 bases, with 13 bases left between them. Germline-derived CDR1 and CDR2 are MNHEY and SMNVEV (reference sequence). The CDR3 loop reads CASRPDSGYNEQFF. In DNA, the CDR3 is TGTGCCAGCAGGCCCGATTCGGGATACAATGAGCAGTTCTTC.

The J gene is TRBJ2-7, the V gene TRBV6-5; no reliable D call. Trimming left V 6 bases short and J 0 bases short, with 9 bases between. The V gene's germline CDR1 is MNHEY and CDR2 SVGAGI. The CDR3 is 13 residues long. In DNA form, the CDR3 reads TGTGCCAGCAGAAGCAGGAACTCCTACGAGCAGTACTTC. Translation gives CASRSRNSYEQYF.

This chain links TRBV7-9 with TRBJ2-5, with D maybe TRBD2 (5 bases). V dropped 5 bases and J dropped 3 bases, with 13 bases sitting between them. This CDR3 spans 14 amino acids. CDR1 is SEHNR, CDR2 FQNEAQ, per germline (reference sequence). The CDR3 here is CASSPSAVKETQYF. CDR3 coding DNA: TGTGCCAGCAGCCCTTCAGCGGTAAAAGAGACCCAGTACTTC.

This clonotype came up a few times. This sequence joins TRBV28 and TRBJ2-7; unclear D gene. The CDR3 spans 11 residues. V shed 3 bases and J shed 7 bases, with 7 bases lying between them. Germline V gene lookup returns CDR1 MDHEN and CDR2 SYDVKM. DNA for the CDR3: TGTGCCAGCAGTTTGCCCCCGGAGCAGTACTTC. Protein: CASSLPPEQYF.

V and J are TRBV7-6 and TRBJ2-7, with 7 bases aligning to TRBD1. With V trimmed by 5 bases and J by 5 bases, 21 bases remained unmatched. CDR3 length: 18 residues. Per germline, CDR1 SGHVS and CDR2 FNYEAQ. Here the CDR3 DNA reads TGTGCCAGCAGCCCCAGTCCCAGGGACCAGGGGGTATCGGACGAGCAGTACTTC. Residues: CASSPSPRDQGVSDEQYF.

Only a few counts were recorded for this clonotype. The rearrangement uses TRBV27 and TRBJ2-7; either TRBD1 or TRBD2 may supply D (5 bases each). This CDR3 contains 15 residues. Trimming stripped 3 bases from V and 2 bases from J, with 14 bases between. The germline gives CDR1 MNHEY, CDR2 SMNVEV (reference sequence). DNA of the CDR3: TGTGCCAGCAGTTTCCTCGGGGACGCCCCCTACGAGCAGTACTTC. It encodes CASSFLGDAPYEQYF.

The V and J genes are TRBV6-5 and TRBJ2-1; maybe TRBD2 (6 bases). CDR3 size: 15 residues. V gave up 4 bases and J gave up 3 bases, with 13 bases separating them. The germline V gene has CDR1 MNHEY and CDR2 SVGAGI. DNA of the CDR3: TGTGCCAGCAGTTTAGCGGAACAGGACTACAATGAGCAGTTCTTC. Amino acids: CASSLAEQDYNEQFF.

The CDR3 spells CASIGGAGTQETQYF. Here the CDR3 DNA reads TGTGCCAGTATCGGGGGGGCCGGTACTCAAGAGACCCAGTACTTC. The V call is TRBV19, the J call TRBJ2-5, with 8 bases fitting TRBD2. The CDR3 covers 15 residues. Trimming at V came to 7 bases and at J to 2 bases, leaving 9 bases not matched to a gene. CDR1 is LNHDA and CDR2 is SQIVND in the germline V gene (reference sequence).

The chain recombines TRBV13 with TRBJ2-7; D is possibly TRBD1 or TRBD2 (5 bases each). The V and J ends lost 2 bases and 4 bases respectively, with 9 bases between them. The CDR3 spans 13 residues. CDR1 is PRHDT and CDR2 is FYEKMQ in the germline V gene (reference sequence). CDR3 sequence (DNA): TGTGCCAGCAGCTTATGGGGGTTGTACGAGCAGTACTTC. Its protein product is CASSLWGLYEQYF.

This clonotype was observed a single time. V and J are TRBV9 and TRBJ1-3; D is unresolved. CDR1 SGDLS and CDR2 YYNGEE come from the germline V gene. CDR3 length: 16 residues. V was shortened by 3 bases and J by 6 bases, with 19 bases between the two germline ends. CDR3: CASSASRGFALNTIYF. The CDR3 bases are TGTGCCAGCAGCGCCTCGCGAGGGTTTGCCCTAAACACCATATATTTT.

The chain recombines TRBV9 with TRBJ2-1; 7 bases agree with TRBD2. Losses at the gene ends were 0 bases for V and 8 bases for J; bases not matched to a gene: 8. This CDR3 contains 15 residues. CDR1 and CDR2 (germline): SGDLS, YYNGEE. CDR3 DNA: TGTGCCAGCAGCGTAGGGGTAGCGGGTGGGGATGAGCAGTTCTTC. Its translation: CASSVGVAGGDEQFF.

The V and J genes are TRBV14 and TRBJ2-1; 7 positions agree with TRBD2. In germline, CDR1 is SGHDN, CDR2 FVKESK. The CDR3 totals 15 residues. After removal of 4 bases from V and 10 bases from J, the junction contained 13 bases not matched to a gene. CDR3: CASSRYRLAAGEQFF. As DNA, the CDR3 is TGTGCCAGCAGCCGATATAGACTAGCTGCGGGGGAGCAGTTCTTC.

The rearrangement joins TRBV11-2 to TRBJ2-1, with D possibly TRBD1 on 5 matching bases. The V gene lost 5 bases and the J gene lost 5 bases, with 7 bases spanning the gap. This CDR3 is 12 amino acids long. Germline V CDR1 and CDR2: SGHAT, FQNNGV. For the CDR3, the DNA is TGTGCCAGCAGCAAGACAGACAATGAGCAGTTCTTC. It specifies CASSKTDNEQFF. The full variable domain, its missing parts supplied by reference TRBV11-2 and TRBJ2-1, is EAGVAQSPRYKIIEKRQSVAFWCNPISGHATLYWYQQILGQGPKLLIQFQNNGVVDDSQLPKDRFSAERLKGVDSTLKIQPAKLEDSAVYLCASSKTDNEQFFGPGTRLTVL.